The rows below give T cell receptor beta chains drawn from one sample of a study of blood T cell repertoires in COVID-19. Using immunoSEQ multiplex PCR, the repertoire was profiled, and TCRdb retains in-frame clones only, with some absent. The repertoire consists of about 81,000 clones, with around 82% occurring once and the leading ten covering less than 11%. Source material: peripheral blood. The receptors originated from a man in his sixties with acute or convalescent COVID-19. Both conserved end residues are part of each CDR3. D genes are given only for firm matches. Clone size is given for some rows only: seen once, a few or many times, or a class if the clone is expanded.

D,size,V,J,CDR3,DNA
-,-,TRBV21-1,TRBJ1-5,CASSGTGGKGYSNQPQHF,TGTGCCAGCAGCGGTACAGGGGGCAAAGGGTATAGCAATCAGCCCCAGCATTTT
-,-,TRBV30,TRBJ2-2,CAGGTAGELFF,TGTGCCGGGGGGACCGCCGGGGAGCTGTTTTTT
TRBD1,-,TRBV7-2,TRBJ1-1,CASSLAPGTGGSTEAFF,TGTGCCAGCAGCTTAGCCCCGGGGACAGGGGGCAGCACTGAAGCTTTCTTT
-,-,TRBV2,TRBJ2-5,CASSDGGAKTQYF,TGTGCCAGCAGTGACGGGGGTGCGAAGACCCAGTACTTC
TRBD2,-,TRBV6-5,TRBJ2-1,CASRTGTSVYNEQFF,TGTGCCAGCAGAACCGGGACTAGCGTATACAATGAGCAGTTCTTC
TRBD1,-,TRBV9,TRBJ2-7,CASSVAEGQTYEQYF,TGTGCCAGCAGCGTAGCTGAGGGACAGACCTACGAGCAGTACTTC
TRBD1,-,TRBV10-3,TRBJ1-2,CAITGTGGIGYTF,TGTGCCATCACAGGGACAGGGGGCATAGGCTACACCTTC
-,-,TRBV11-2,TRBJ2-1,CASSYPGGWQFF,TGTGCCAGCAGCTACCCTGGGGGGTGGCAGTTCTTC
TRBD2,-,TRBV2,TRBJ2-3,CARGAGGSTDTQYF,TGTGCCAGGGGAGCGGGAGGGAGCACAGATACGCAGTATTTT
-,-,TRBV12-3/TRBV12-4,TRBJ2-2,CASNRLTGELFF,TGTGCCAGCAATCGACTTACCGGGGAGCTGTTTTTT
TRBD2,-,TRBV12-5,TRBJ2-7,CASAVGTSGSYEQYF,TGTGCTAGTGCAGTCGGGACTAGCGGCTCCTACGAGCAGTACTTC
-,-,TRBV10-3,TRBJ2-1,CASSQGGPYNEQFF,TGTGCCAGCTCCCAGGGGGGCCCCTACAATGAGCAGTTCTTC
-,-,TRBV6-6,TRBJ1-2,CASSPSQAGTNYGYTF,TGTGCCAGCAGCCCATCCCAGGCAGGGACAAACTATGGCTACACCTTC
TRBD2,-,TRBV11-2,TRBJ2-7,CASSSSGGSYEQYF,TGTGCCAGCAGCTCTAGCGGGGGGTCCTACGAGCAGTACTTC
TRBD1,once,TRBV19,TRBJ1-1,CASSSWTGLHTEAFF,TGTGCCAGTAGTTCATGGACAGGCCTCCACACTGAAGCTTTCTTT
TRBD2,-,TRBV3-1/TRBV3-2,TRBJ2-2,CASSHRTSGKSNTGELFF,TGTGCCAGCAGCCATAGGACTAGCGGGAAGTCGAACACCGGGGAGCTGTTTTTT
-,-,TRBV19,TRBJ2-7,CASSMEAQGPYEQYF,TGTGCCAGTAGTATGGAGGCACAGGGTCCCTACGAGCAGTACTTC
-,-,TRBV5-4,TRBJ1-3,CASSLGGFSGSSGNTIYF,TGTGCCAGCAGCTTGGGGGGATTCAGCGGATCCTCTGGAAACACCATATATTTT
TRBD2,-,TRBV4-3,TRBJ2-5,CASSQERTSAKTQYF,TGCGCCAGCAGCCAAGAGAGGACTAGTGCAAAGACCCAGTACTTC
-,-,TRBV28,TRBJ1-1,CASAREGQLNTEAFF,TGTGCCAGCGCTAGGGAAGGACAATTGAACACTGAAGCTTTCTTT
TRBD1,-,TRBV10-3,TRBJ2-3,CAIRQGTGPPADTQYF,TGTGCCATCAGACAGGGGACAGGGCCCCCTGCAGATACGCAGTATTTT
-,few,TRBV27,TRBJ2-3,CASSSPSSPSTDTQYF,TGTGCCAGCAGTTCCCCTAGTTCCCCCAGCACAGATACGCAGTATTTT
-,-,TRBV24-1,TRBJ2-3,CATSGSGIGTDTQYF,TGTGCCACCAGTGGTAGCGGTATAGGCACAGATACGCAGTATTTT